These 26 T cell receptor beta chains were sequenced from one sample in a study of CD8 T cells in Susac syndrome. Roughly 0.45 to 1 ug RNA was reverse transcribed with random hexamers. TCRdb reanalysed the immunoSEQ multiplex PCR reads using MiXCR and keeps one entry per CDR3 protein. This table has some 300,000 distinct CDR3 sequences, over 75% appearing once. The sequenced sample was CD8+ T cells from PBMCs. The receptors originated from a human donor with multiple sclerosis.

This chain connects TRBV27 to TRBJ2-7, with 8 bases matching TRBD1. V dropped 4 bases and J dropped 2; count of bases not matched to a gene: 7. Germline V gene lookup returns CDR1 MNHEY and CDR2 SMNVEV (reference sequence). This CDR3 has 15 amino acids. The CDR3 coding sequence is TGTGCCAGCAGTTATGGACAGGGTAGAACCTACGAGCAGTACTTC. This encodes CASSYGQGRTYEQYF.

V usage is TRBV20-1 and J usage is TRBJ2-7; D not resolved. This CDR3 contains 11 residues. V shed 0 bases and J shed 4 bases, with 4 bases lying between them. CDR1 is DFQATT, CDR2 SNEGSKA, per germline (reference sequence). CDR3 DNA sequence: TGCAGTGCTAGAGATATTTACGAGCAGTACTTC. It codes for CSARDIYEQYF.

The V and J genes are TRBV28 and TRBJ2-7, with 7 bases matching TRBD2. V shed 6 bases, J shed 5 bases, and the junction held 7 bases outside the gene matches. Germline assignment: CDR1 MDHEN and CDR2 SYDVKM. The CDR3 contains 13 residues. CDR3 sequence reads: CASSEGLPHEQYF. In DNA form, the CDR3 reads TGTGCCAGCAGCGAGGGACTACCGCACGAGCAGTACTTC.

V is TRBV27 and J is TRBJ1-1; unclear D gene. The CDR3 length is 13 residues. Germline CDR1 and CDR2: MNHEY and SMNVEV (reference sequence). The V gene lost 5 bases and the J gene lost 3 bases, with 10 bases spanning the gap. The CDR3 coding sequence is TGTGCCAGCAGTGTGACAAGGGACACTGAAGCTTTCTTT. This codes for CASSVTRDTEAFF.

The chain uses TRBV5-1 and TRBJ2-6; D tentatively reads TRBD1 or TRBD2 (6 bases each). There are 18 residues in the CDR3. The germline gives CDR1 SGHRS, CDR2 YFSETQ. V lost 0 bases and J 0 bases, leaving 13 bases between the germline ends. CDR3 DNA: TGCGCCAGCAGCTTGGCCGGGGGACACCTCTCTGGGGCCAACGTCCTGACTTTC. Its translation: CASSLAGGHLSGANVLTF.

This chain connects TRBV11-1 to TRBJ2-7; D possibly corresponds to TRBD2 (6 bases). The length of the CDR3 is 22 residues. Germline values: CDR1 SGHAT, CDR2 FQDESV (reference sequence). Trimming stripped 5 bases from V and 3 bases from J, with 38 bases between. In DNA form, the CDR3 reads TGTGCCAGCAGCGTAGACTTCTGGAGGGATATCTCGGGGAATTGGGCCCTCTACGAGCAGTACTTC. Protein sequence: CASSVDFWRDISGNWALYEQYF.

This clonotype was counted a few times. This sequence joins TRBV20-1 and TRBJ2-7; D assignment may be TRBD1 or TRBD2 (5 bases each). The CDR3 is 15 amino acids. Germline lookup yields CDR1 DFQATT and CDR2 SNEGSKA (reference sequence). The V and J ends lost 5 bases and 0 bases respectively, with 17 bases between them. CDR3 sequence (DNA): TGCAGTGCTGAGAGCAGGGACGCAACCTCCTACGAGCAGTACTTC. It yields the protein CSAESRDATSYEQYF.

This sequence joins TRBV19 and TRBJ2-1; TRBD2 matches 8 bases. CDR1 and CDR2 from the germline V gene are LNHDA and SQIVND (reference sequence). With 5 bases clipped from V and 6 bases from J, the junction kept 3 bases outside the gene matches. The CDR3 spans 13 residues. CDR3 in amino acids: CASSVTSVNEQFF. DNA for the CDR3: TGTGCCAGTAGTGTGACTAGCGTCAATGAGCAGTTCTTC.

This clonotype was detected a few times. The chain employs TRBV6-1 and TRBJ2-5, with unresolved D. CDR3 size: 14 residues. CDR1 and CDR2 (germline): MNHNS, SASEGT. Trimming took 4 bases from V and 5 from J, leaving 14 bases between them. Here the CDR3 reads CASSVDEAGETQYF. The CDR3 nucleotides read TGTGCCAGCAGTGTGGACGAGGCTGGTGAGACCCAGTACTTC.

The chain combines TRBV30 with TRBJ2-3; no definite D call. The V end was cut by 3 bases, the J end by 0 bases, with 19 bases between. The CDR3 length is 17 residues. Germline V gene sequence: CDR1 GTSNPN, CDR2 SVGIG (reference sequence). The CDR3 spells CAWSDLKPALSTDTQYF. The CDR3 bases are TGTGCCTGGAGCGACCTGAAACCTGCGCTTAGCACAGATACGCAGTATTTT.

The V and J genes are TRBV28 and TRBJ2-1; D remains unclear. From germline, CDR1 is MDHEN and CDR2 SYDVKM. Deletions cut 1 base from V and 10 bases from J, with 11 bases between. This CDR3 comprises 13 residues. CDR3 coding DNA: TGTGCCAGCAGTTTATATAGCTTGCGCGAGCAGTTCTTC. Its translation is CASSLYSLREQFF.

The V and J genes are TRBV6-5 and TRBJ2-7, with TRBD1 as a possible D gene (5 bases). The V gene lost 5 bases and the J gene lost 3 bases, with 14 bases spanning the gap. Germline CDR1 reads MNHEY; CDR2 reads SVGAGI. The CDR3 has 14 amino acids. The CDR3 loop reads CASSPGRTFYEQYF. The CDR3 DNA is TGTGCCAGCAGTCCAGGACGGACATTCTACGAGCAGTACTTC.

This chain connects TRBV6-5 to TRBJ2-2; D is possibly TRBD1 (5 bases). Trimming cost V 2 bases and J 2 bases, with 12 bases left between them. The CDR3 covers 16 residues. The V gene's germline CDR1 is MNHEY and CDR2 SVGAGI. CDR3 in amino acids: CASSYGARVNTGELFF. CDR3 DNA sequence: TGTGCCAGCAGTTACGGTGCCAGGGTCAACACCGGGGAGCTGTTTTTT.

This clonotype was seen only once. V usage is TRBV5-4 and J usage is TRBJ2-1; 7 bases match TRBD2. With 6 bases clipped from V and 4 bases from J, the junction kept 13 bases outside the gene matches. CDR1 SGHNT and CDR2 YYREEE come from the germline V gene (reference sequence). The CDR3 length is 16 residues. The CDR3 nucleotides read TGTGCCAGCACCCCGGGCCTAGCGGCAACGTACAATGAGCAGTTCTTC. Residues: CASTPGLAATYNEQFF.

The chain links TRBV27 to TRBJ1-5; 8 bases align to TRBD1. The V gene's germline CDR1 is MNHEY and CDR2 SMNVEV (reference sequence). V trimming: 2 bases; J trimming: 4 bases; junction bases outside the gene matches: 1. The CDR3 length is 14 residues. CDR3 loop: CASSLQGANQPQHF. The CDR3 nucleotides are TGTGCCAGCAGTTTACAGGGGGCGAATCAGCCCCAGCATTTT.

The rearrangement links TRBV3-1 to TRBJ2-1; D might be TRBD2 (5 bases). Trimming removed 7 bases from V and 4 bases from J, with 14 bases in between. CDR1 is LGHDT, CDR2 YNNKEL, per germline (reference sequence). The CDR3 length is 14 residues. DNA for the CDR3: TGTGCCAGCAAAACGGCGGGCCAGTACAATGAGCAGTTCTTC. Translation gives CASKTAGQYNEQFF.

This clonotype has a single count. The chain combines TRBV9 with TRBJ2-2; tentatively, D is TRBD1 or TRBD2 (5 bases each). The CDR3 is 13 residues long. The germline V and J ends were trimmed by 4 bases and 6 bases, with 10 bases remaining between them. From germline, CDR1 is SGDLS and CDR2 YYNGEE. Here the CDR3 reads CASSPGLPGELFF. The DNA for the CDR3 is TGTGCCAGCAGCCCGGGGCTTCCCGGGGAGCTGTTTTTT.

This clonotype was picked up a small number of times. This chain uses TRBV5-8 with TRBJ2-7; D ambiguous. Germline CDR1 SGHTS, CDR2 YDEGEE. This CDR3 spans 11 amino acids. The germline V and J ends were trimmed by 4 bases and 3 bases, with 5 bases remaining between them. In nucleotides, the CDR3 is TGTGCCAGCAGCCGGAGCTACGAGCAGTACTTC. Translated, it gives CASSRSYEQYF.

The CDR3 sequence is CSVTVLAKAKNIQYF. CDR3 sequence (DNA): TGCAGTGTGACGGTACTAGCAAAAGCCAAAAACATTCAGTACTTC. V gene TRBV20-1 combines with J gene TRBJ2-4; the D gene is possibly TRBD2 (6 bases). Between the trimmed V and J ends, which lost 7 bases and 0 bases, there was a span of 16 bases. This CDR3 is 15 amino acids long. CDR1 is DFQATT and CDR2 is SNEGSKA in the germline V gene (reference sequence).

The gene calls are TRBV7-9 and TRBJ2-1; 14 bases map to TRBD2. CDR3 length equals 17 residues. V gave up 6 bases and J gave up 0 bases; unmatched junction bases: 4. Germline lookup yields CDR1 SEHNR and CDR2 FQNEAQ (reference sequence). CDR3 amino acids: CASRGLAGAHSYNEQFF. The CDR3 bases are TGTGCCAGCAGGGGACTAGCGGGAGCGCACTCCTACAATGAGCAGTTCTTC.

The V and J genes are TRBV5-6 and TRBJ2-1; D perhaps matches TRBD2 (5 bases). In germline, CDR1 is SGHDT, CDR2 YYEEEE. V gave up 1 base and J gave up 5 bases, with 13 bases separating them. The CDR3 spans 15 residues. The CDR3 loop is CASSLWAGRNNEQFF. CDR3 sequence (DNA): TGTGCCAGCAGCTTGTGGGCGGGTCGAAACAATGAGCAGTTCTTC.

The J gene is TRBJ1-2, the V gene TRBV5-6; TRBD1 matches at 10 bases. This CDR3 contains 14 residues. The germline CDR1 and CDR2 sequences are SGHDT and YYEEEE. With V trimmed by 0 bases and J by 4 bases, 0 bases remained unmatched. In DNA, the CDR3 is TGTGCCAGCAGCTTGGGGGACAGGGGCTATGGCTACACCTTC. The encoded protein is CASSLGDRGYGYTF.

The chain couples TRBV29-1 to TRBJ2-1, with unresolved D. CDR1 is SQVTM and CDR2 is ANQGSEA in the germline V gene. V was cut by 0 bases and J by 8 bases, with 11 bases left in between. This CDR3 region has 13 residues. The CDR3 DNA reads TGCAGCGTTGAAGATGGGAAGGTTTATGAGCAGTTCTTC. Translated, it gives CSVEDGKVYEQFF.

V and J are TRBV7-2 and TRBJ2-1; D assignment may be TRBD1 or TRBD2 (6 bases each). The V gene lost 5 bases and the J gene lost 0 bases, with 17 bases spanning the gap. The CDR3 is 17 amino acids. Germline V lookup: CDR1 SGHTA, CDR2 FQGNSA. The CDR3 DNA reads as TGTGCCAGCAGCGGGGGGTCAGGGGACCTCTCCTACAATGAGCAGTTCTTC. Translation gives CASSGGSGDLSYNEQFF.

CDR3 in amino acids: CASSRYHTTPSYNEQFF. In DNA, the CDR3 is TGCGCCAGCAGCCGGTACCATACAACCCCCTCCTACAATGAGCAGTTCTTC. The genes are TRBV4-1 and TRBJ2-1, with D hard to call. CDR1 and CDR2 (germline): MGHRA, YSYEKL. Trimming stripped 4 bases from V and 0 bases from J, with 16 bases between. CDR3 length: 17 residues.

The chain is built from TRBV28 and TRBJ1-1; no clear D gene. Trimming took off 3 bases at V and 0 bases at J, with 5 bases between the two ends. Germline CDR1 and CDR2: MDHEN and SYDVKM. The CDR3 contains 13 residues. CDR3 protein: CASSFHLNTEAFF. As DNA, the CDR3 is TGTGCCAGCAGTTTTCACCTGAACACTGAAGCTTTCTTT. Full variable domain (outside the CDR3, taken from reference TRBV28 and TRBJ1-1): DVKVTQSSRYLVKRTGEKVFLECVQDMDHENMFWYRQDPGLGLRLIYFSYDVKMKEKGDIPEGYSVSREKKERFSLILESASTNQTSMYLCASSFHLNTEAFFGQGTRLTVV.